This T cell receptor (beta chain) came from a study of T cells of healthy individuals. This clonotype was detected many times. MiXCR was run by TCRdb on the 5' RACE reads, yielding one entry per CDR3 protein. Of about 96,000 distinct CDR3 sequences listed, approximately 16% were seen once; the top ten hold around 6.5%. The TCR was taken from a human donor in good health.

CDR3 sequence (DNA): TGTGCCAGCAGCGGTGGTTTAGCGCAGATCTACGAGCAGTACTTC. It encodes CASSGGLAQIYEQYF. The rearrangement uses TRBV28 and TRBJ2-7; perhaps TRBD2 as D (5 bases). The germline V gene has CDR1 MDHEN and CDR2 SYDVKM. The CDR3 contains 15 residues. Trimming shortened V by 6 bases and J by 3 bases, and 18 bases separated the two germline ends.